A selection of T cell receptor beta chains follows, all from one sample in a study of response to subunit inactivated influenza vaccine. One entry per CDR3 protein results from TCRdb running MiXCR on the RT-PCR reads. The sample holds 430,000 or so distinct CDR3 sequences; approximately 11% are singletons and the top ten take 10% to 15%. The specimen comprised PBMCs from blood, sampled roughly 45 days after vaccination. These receptor sequences come from a man in his fifties who received an inactivated influenza vaccine. Each CDR3 is given with its conserved first and last residue. The size of a clone is reported for some rows only, either as once, few or many, or as a class for expanded clones.

clone_size v_call cdr3_aa
. TRBV27 CASSFLGSTYEQYF
. TRBV6-5 CASSPSFDREAIETNEKLFF
. TRBV7-6 CASSLGGGIEAFF
few TRBV6-1 CASSPGHWETQYF
few TRBV4-1 CASSQPTQSRGETQYF
. TRBV5-5 CASSMGSGPYNEQFF
few TRBV13 CASSLPGQGAGKTQYF
few TRBV20-1 CSARVEQGIPYEQYF
few TRBV12-3/TRBV12-4 CASSWTGAGNSPLHF
few TRBV15 CATSRGGQGEQYF
many TRBV20-1 CSAPSPGQGRNEQYF
. TRBV7-9 CASSSATSGRLDTQYF
few TRBV2 CASSEDGADGSNTGELFF
many TRBV5-1 CASTVGGSGDTQYF
few TRBV20-1 CSATAPVGEETQYF
many TRBV20-1 CSARDTKEDQWKNIQYF
many TRBV29-1 CSVDGRAQAEAFF
few TRBV28 CASSPPRGAADIDTQYF
many TRBV5-1 CASSQGLAAWGTGELFF
. TRBV7-6 CASSQIVPESPERVEQYF
few TRBV5-1 CASVETSGTDTQYF
few TRBV15 CATSRGTGDPRNTEAFF
few TRBV12-3/TRBV12-4 CASSRGTADTQYF
few TRBV14 CASSQDIRGGQPNTEAFF
. TRBV6-2/TRBV6-3 CASSYSRSGTSGMSRNEQFF
many TRBV7-8 CASSLGGREKLFF
few TRBV12-3/TRBV12-4 CASSREREVHNEQFF
. TRBV5-1 CASSPRQGVGTEAFF
few TRBV6-1 CASTGTVNTEAFF
. TRBV20-1 CSAREGASLQTQYF
few TRBV28 CASISSRNTEAFF
. TRBV4-1 CASSLEGGQSYEQYF
many TRBV15 CATSRGGGLTDTQYF
few TRBV15 CATSSWGTNTDTQYF
many TRBV12-3/TRBV12-4 CASSLLSGGTYEQYF
. TRBV7-6 CASRSLEGSYNEQFF
few TRBV2 CASAELYEQYF
few TRBV4-3 CASSQDLLAGSTDTQYF
. TRBV5-1 CASIPDSYNEQFF
few TRBV5-1 CASRSVGGSNEQFF
. TRBV28 CASTQGAVGEQYF
few TRBV27 CASSERQGWRAFF
few TRBV6-1 CASRSSPGYNYGYTF
many TRBV5-1 CASSQGPMYEQYF
few TRBV7-2 CASSPQKNEQFF
few TRBV4-2 CASSQAGTNYGYTF
. TRBV12-3/TRBV12-4 CASSTGTDRLNEQFF
few TRBV5-1 CASSAVTGTYEQYF
many TRBV24-1 CATSDTKTGYYEQFF
many TRBV10-2 CASFWNEAAIRDEQFF
few TRBV5-6 CASSSGLLNEQFF